The 19 T cell receptor beta chains below were found in one sample sequenced in a study of technical replicates of blood from several donors. Libraries were prepared by immunoSEQ multiplex PCR; TCRdb keeps only in-frame clonotypes and omits some of them. The table has around 100,000 clones, around 95% seen once; the top ten hold roughly 0.34%. Sequencing input: T cells isolated from PBMCs. The receptor source for this set is a human donor in good health.

The chain carries TRBV7-2 and TRBJ2-3; 11 nucleotides match TRBD2. V shed 4 bases, J shed 2 bases, and the junction held 8 bases outside the gene matches. CDR1 and CDR2 from the germline V gene are SGHTA and FQGNSA. There are 17 residues in the CDR3. This CDR3 is CASSYIAGGLNTDTQYF. As DNA, the CDR3 is TGTGCCAGCAGCTATATAGCGGGAGGGCTGAACACAGATACGCAGTATTTT.

This chain joins TRBV5-4 and TRBJ2-7; 8 bases fit TRBD2. The J segment lost 2 bases and the V segment lost 1 base, leaving 14 bases of the junction unmatched. Germline V gives CDR1 SGHNT, CDR2 YYREEE (reference sequence). This CDR3 is built from 18 residues. CDR3 amino acids: CASSLLGTRKAGAYEQYF. In nucleotides, the CDR3 is TGTGCCAGCAGCTTGTTAGGTACGCGGAAAGCGGGAGCCTACGAGCAGTACTTC.

This clone was detected only a few times. This chain links TRBV6-6 with TRBJ1-3, with TRBD1 identical over 7 bases. In germline, CDR1 is MNHNY, CDR2 SVGAGI (reference sequence). The J segment lost 3 bases and the V segment lost 9 bases, leaving 2 bases of the junction unmatched. The CDR3 is made up of 12 amino acids. In DNA, the CDR3 is TGTGCCAGTGGGACAGTTGGAAACACCATATATTTT. This encodes CASGTVGNTIYF.

The chain is built from TRBV10-1 and TRBJ2-2; maybe TRBD1 (6 bases). Germline V CDR1 and CDR2: WNHNN, SYGVQD (reference sequence). Trimming removed 6 bases at V and 1 base at J, with 9 bases between. The CDR3 is made up of 14 amino acids. CDR3 DNA sequence: TGCGCCAGCAGCGGACAGAGGAACACCGGGGAGCTGTTTTTT. Its protein product is CASSGQRNTGELFF.

The chain couples TRBV19 to TRBJ2-7; weak D call: TRBD1 (5 bases). CDR1 and CDR2 from the germline V gene are LNHDA and SQIVND (reference sequence). This CDR3 has 13 amino acids. Trimming cost V 5 bases and J 6 bases, with 14 bases left between them. The CDR3 loop is CASSLGLPREQYF. DNA for the CDR3: TGTGCCAGTAGTCTGGGGCTACCCCGCGAGCAGTACTTC.

The gene calls are TRBV25-1 and TRBJ1-2; D not resolved. The CDR3 runs to 16 residues. Germline V gene data show CDR1 as MGHDK and CDR2 as SYGVNS. V dropped 4 bases and J dropped 4 bases, with 19 bases sitting between them. CDR3 in DNA: TGTGCCAGCAGTGGAATATCTGTTGACATGAGCTATGGCTACACCTTC. It codes for CASSGISVDMSYGYTF.

The V and J genes are TRBV6-4 and TRBJ2-2; 7 bases are shared with TRBD1. The CDR3 covers 15 residues. Germline V lookup: CDR1 MRHNA, CDR2 SNTAGT. J gave up 5 bases and V 0 bases, and 3 bases lay outside the gene matches. The DNA for the CDR3 is TGTGCCAGCAGTGACTCCGACAGGGAAACCGGGGAGCTGTTTTTT. It is translated as CASSDSDRETGELFF.

The chain has TRBV5-6 and TRBJ2-5; D is unresolved. CDR3 length: 12 amino acids. Trimming cost V 0 bases and J 5 bases, with 5 bases left between them. Per germline, CDR1 SGHDT and CDR2 YYEEEE. This chain's CDR3 is CASSLVPETQYF. CDR3 bases: TGTGCCAGCAGCTTGGTCCCGGAGACCCAGTACTTC. Looking up the rest from reference TRBV5-6 and TRBJ2-5 gives the full variable domain: DAGVTQSPTHLIKTRGQQVTLRCSPKSGHDTVSWYQQALGQGPQFIFQYYEEEERQRGNFPDRFSGHQFPNYSSELNVNALLLGDSALYLCASSLVPETQYFGPGTRLLVL.

The chain uses TRBV2 and TRBJ2-1; 8 nucleotides align to TRBD2. Germline CDR1 SNHLY, CDR2 FYNNEI. The CDR3 consists of 14 residues. V was clipped by 7 bases and J by 4 bases; unmatched bases: 6. The CDR3 nucleotides read TGTGCCAGCAATGCGGGAGGTAGATACAATGAGCAGTTCTTC. Translation: CASNAGGRYNEQFF.

V is TRBV6-5 and J is TRBJ1-4; tentatively, D is TRBD1 (5 bases). The CDR3 extends over 15 amino acids. The V and J ends lost 7 bases and 6 bases respectively, with 18 bases between them. Germline CDR1 is MNHEY and CDR2 is SVGAGI. CDR3 DNA sequence: TGTGCCAGCACCACCCATTACCCCAGGGATGAAAAACTGTTTTTT. It encodes CASTTHYPRDEKLFF.

The chain employs TRBV4-2 and TRBJ2-1; D is ambiguous. Germline V gene sequence: CDR1 LGHNA, CDR2 YNFKEQ. The CDR3 extends over 12 amino acids. V dropped 1 base and J dropped 9 bases, with 7 bases sitting between them. The CDR3 loop is CASSQASPEQFF. The CDR3, as DNA: TGTGCCAGCAGCCAAGCCTCCCCTGAGCAGTTCTTC.

This clone has a single count. The rearrangement links TRBV19 to TRBJ2-7, with 11 bases fitting TRBD1. This CDR3 comprises 16 residues. V shed 9 bases, J shed 4 bases, and the junction held 14 bases outside the gene matches. Germline V gene data show CDR1 as LNHDA and CDR2 as SQIVND (reference sequence). The CDR3 spells CASENRDRGRLYEQYF. For the CDR3, the DNA is TGTGCCAGCGAGAACCGGGACAGGGGGAGATTATACGAGCAGTACTTC.

The V and J genes are TRBV7-9 and TRBJ2-3; 9 bases fit TRBD2. From germline, CDR1 is SEHNR and CDR2 FQNEAQ (reference sequence). The CDR3 totals 14 residues. Unmatched junction bases numbered 4, after V lost 3 bases and J lost 6 bases. The CDR3 loop reads CASSFVAGVDTQYF. CDR3 DNA sequence: TGTGCCAGCAGCTTCGTAGCGGGAGTGGATACGCAGTATTTT.

The CDR3 loop reads CASSPQTGAGEKLFF. The DNA for the CDR3 is TGTGCCAGCAGCCCACAGACAGGGGCAGGTGAAAAACTGTTTTTT. The chain links TRBV25-1 to TRBJ1-4, with TRBD1 identical over 8 bases. The CDR3 extends over 15 amino acids. CDR1 is MGHDK, CDR2 SYGVNS, per germline. After removal of 6 bases from V and 7 bases from J, the junction contained 10 bases not matched to a gene.

The genes are TRBV19 and TRBJ1-5; D unclear. This CDR3 is built from 13 residues. V was cut by 7 bases and J by 9 bases, with 16 bases left in between. Germline CDR1 LNHDA, CDR2 SQIVND (reference sequence). The CDR3 nucleotides are TGTGCCAGTATCCCCGTGGGTGGCGGGCCCCAGCATTTT. Translated: CASIPVGGGPQHF.

The chain is built from TRBV5-5 and TRBJ2-4, with a weak D call TRBD1 (6 bases). V was trimmed by 5 bases and J by 0 bases, leaving 15 bases between them. Per the germline V gene, CDR1 is SGHKS and CDR2 is YYEKEE (reference sequence). This CDR3 spans 16 amino acids. The CDR3 bases are TGTGCCAGCAGTTATTCGGACAGTCTAGCCAAAAACATTCAGTACTTC. This sequence encodes CASSYSDSLAKNIQYF.

The CDR3 nucleotides read TGTGCCAGTAGTATGGTAGGGGGCGACTATGGCTACACCTTC. Amino acids: CASSMVGGDYGYTF. V gene TRBV19 combines with J gene TRBJ1-2, with TRBD1 matching 7 bases. The CDR3 has 14 amino acids. Trimming removed 3 bases from V and 3 bases from J; junction bases left unmatched: 4. In germline, CDR1 is LNHDA, CDR2 SQIVND (reference sequence).

V usage is TRBV5-4 and J usage is TRBJ2-5, with D tentatively TRBD1 (5 bases). The CDR3 has 13 amino acids. V lost 4 bases to trimming and J lost 5 bases, with 12 bases between them. CDR1 and CDR2 from the germline V gene are SGHNT and YYREEE (reference sequence). The CDR3 spells CASSLQGGETQYF. In nucleotides, the CDR3 is TGTGCCAGCAGCCTTCAGGGTGGTGAGACCCAGTACTTC.

The rearrangement joins TRBV29-1 to TRBJ2-7, with D possibly matching TRBD1 (6 bases). With 5 bases removed from V and 4 bases from J, the gap between germline ends came to 9 bases. Germline loops: CDR1 SQVTM, CDR2 ANQGSEA. CDR3 length: 11 residues. The CDR3 sequence is CSVSQGYEQYF. CDR3 nucleotide sequence: TGCAGCGTTAGTCAGGGGTACGAGCAGTACTTC.